Following are 7 T cell receptor beta chains from one sample sequenced in a study of T cell repertoires in cytomegalovirus infection. TCRdb recomputed calls from the reads with MiXCR, one row per CDR3 protein. The profile shows about 740,000 distinct CDR3 sequences, 35% of them singletons. The specimen was PBMCs. These receptors originate from a human donor in good health (CMV status not recorded). Some clones in this sample may be carry-over from other donors' samples.

This clonotype occurred many times. The chain joins TRBV7-2 to TRBJ1-2; weak D call: TRBD1 (6 bases). Trimming took off 7 bases at V and 4 bases at J, with 13 bases between the two ends. CDR1 SGHTA and CDR2 FQGNSA come from the germline V gene. The CDR3 has 13 residues. Here the CDR3 DNA reads TGTGCCAGCACCCCAGGGGACGGCTATGGCTACACCTTC. It specifies CASTPGDGYGYTF.

The rearrangement uses TRBV28 and TRBJ2-1; tentative D call: TRBD1 (7 bases). This CDR3 region has 15 residues. Germline values: CDR1 MDHEN, CDR2 SYDVKM. The germline V and J ends were trimmed by 4 bases and 7 bases, with 17 bases remaining between them. The chain's CDR3 is CASSSPGTAGNEQFF. For the CDR3, the DNA is TGTGCCAGCAGTTCCCCCGGGACAGCGGGTAATGAGCAGTTCTTC.

With respect to this clonotype: This may arise from a read error, as a much more abundant clone is one base away. The chain employs TRBV7-4 and TRBJ2-1; maybe TRBD2 (5 bases). Germline-derived CDR1 and CDR2 are SGHVT and SQSDAQ. The CDR3 has 17 amino acids. In DNA, the CDR3 is TGTGCCAGCAGCTTAGTGCTGGCTAGCCCCTCCTACAATGAGCGGTTCTTC. Its translation is CASSLVLASPSYNERFF.

The chain links TRBV20-1 to TRBJ2-3, with D hard to call. The V and J ends lost 1 base and 2 bases respectively, with 4 bases between them. The CDR3 sequence is 12 residues long. The germline CDR1 and CDR2 sequences are DFQATT and SNEGSKA (reference sequence). The CDR3 DNA sequence: TGCAGTGCTAGAGTGAACACAGATACGCAGTATTTT. Residues: CSARVNTDTQYF.

In this sample, this clonotype turned up many times. The V gene is TRBV7-8, the J gene TRBJ2-1, with 15 positions matching TRBD2. Trimming removed 2 bases from V and 7 bases from J; junction bases left unmatched: 15. The CDR3 extends over 20 amino acids. The germline gives CDR1 SGHVS, CDR2 FQNEAQ. This CDR3 reads CASSLHLRLGLAGGGNEQFF. The CDR3 DNA follows: TGTGCCAGCAGCTTACATCTACGATTGGGACTAGCGGGAGGCGGGAATGAGCAGTTCTTC.

This clonotype was seen a few times. This chain links TRBV6-5 with TRBJ1-5, with D unresolved. V was clipped by 6 bases and J by 0 bases, with 18 bases between them. The CDR3 covers 17 residues. The germline V gene encodes CDR1 MNHEY and CDR2 SVGAGI. The CDR3 nucleotides read TGTGCCAGCAGCCCCCATACTATACAGTATAGCAATCAGCCCCAGCATTTT. Translation gives CASSPHTIQYSNQPQHF.

This chain links TRBV7-8 with TRBJ1-1; no firm D call. There are 13 residues in the CDR3. The germline V gene encodes CDR1 SGHVS and CDR2 FQNEAQ. V was cut by 2 bases and J by 9 bases, with 13 bases left in between. The CDR3 reads CASSLRQETQAFF. In nucleotides, the CDR3 is TGTGCCAGCAGCTTACGGCAGGAAACCCAAGCTTTCTTT.